The sequence of this T cell receptor (beta chain) was determined in a study of CD8+ T cells in alopecia areata. Turning to the study itself: Dosing with tofacitinib proceeded for 6 to 18 months, followed by 6 months off drug. Whole-study findings and limits: Whereas mice showed it more clearly, TCR sharing across patients was murkier, possibly because of HLA. Clonality in lesional scalp, especially alopecia totalis/universalis, exceeded that of normal scalp.

In each case, RNA was isolated and then reverse transcribed into cDNA as the sequencing template. Repertoires were generated with immunoSEQ multiplex PCR, while TCRdb's copy carries only in-frame clones and drops some. The table lists around 200,000 clones, 60% to 70% of them singletons, with approximately 0.63% in the top ten. Treatment reported: oral pan-JAK inhibitor, 5-10 mg twice daily. This clone was detected only once. Antigen specificity is unknown. This CDR3 comprises 15 residues. Germline V gene data show CDR1 as MGHDK and CDR2 as SYGVNS. V lost 3 bases, J lost 6 bases, and 5 bases stayed unmatched.

The material sequenced was CD4+ T cells sorted from blood, taken at week 4, from a patient treated with tofacitinib. The source is a human donor with alopecia areata. This chain connects TRBV25-1 to TRBJ1-3; TRBD1 matches 10 bases. In DNA, the CDR3 is TGTGCCAGCAGTGACGACAGGGGGCTTTCAAACACCATATATTTT. Translating it yields CASSDDRGLSNTIYF.